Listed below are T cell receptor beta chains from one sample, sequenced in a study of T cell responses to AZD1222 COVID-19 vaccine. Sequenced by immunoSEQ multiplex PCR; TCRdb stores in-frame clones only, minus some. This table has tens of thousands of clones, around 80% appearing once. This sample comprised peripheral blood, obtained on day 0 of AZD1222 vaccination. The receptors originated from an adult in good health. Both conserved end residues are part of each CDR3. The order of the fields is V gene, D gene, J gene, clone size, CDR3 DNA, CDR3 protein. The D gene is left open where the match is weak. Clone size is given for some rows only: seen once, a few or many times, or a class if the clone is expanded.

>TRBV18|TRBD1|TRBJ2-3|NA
TGTGCCAGCTCACCTCGCGGACAGGGGGGAGATACGCAGTATTTT
CASSPRGQGGDTQYF
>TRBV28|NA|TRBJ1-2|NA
TGTGCCAGCAGTTTCTCGGACACCTATGGCTACACCTTC
CASSFSDTYGYTF
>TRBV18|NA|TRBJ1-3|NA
TGTGCCAGCTCACCTGGAAGGGGTTCGAGAAACACCATATATTTT
CASSPGRGSRNTIYF
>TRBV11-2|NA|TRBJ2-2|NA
TGTGCCAGCAAGCCCGCAGGGTATTCCGGGGAGCTGTTTTTT
CASKPAGYSGELFF
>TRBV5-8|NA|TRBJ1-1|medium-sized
TGTGCCAGCAGCTTGGCAGGGTTCGAAATGAACACTGAAGCTTTCTTT
CASSLAGFEMNTEAFF
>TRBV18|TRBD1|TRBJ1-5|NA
TGTGCCAGCTCACCCGGGACAGGGGGCAATCAGCCCCAGCATTTT
CASSPGTGGNQPQHF
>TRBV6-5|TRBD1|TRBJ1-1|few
TGTGCCACCCTCGAGACAGGGATGAACACTGAAGCTTTCTTT
CATLETGMNTEAFF
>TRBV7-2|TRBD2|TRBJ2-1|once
TGTGCCAGCAGCTTTCAGCCGCGGGAGAGGTTGTTCTTC
CASSFQPRERLFF
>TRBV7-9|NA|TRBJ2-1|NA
TGTGCCAGCAGCTTAGTGGGGGCGGGACCCTACAATGAGCAGTTCTTC
CASSLVGAGPYNEQFF
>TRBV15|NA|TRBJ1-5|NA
TGTGCCACCAGCAGAGATATGATCAATCAGCCCCAGCATTTT
CATSRDMINQPQHF
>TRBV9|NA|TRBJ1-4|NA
TGTGCCAGCAGCGTAGGCTACGCCGGGACAACTAATGAAAAACTGTTTTTT
CASSVGYAGTTNEKLFF
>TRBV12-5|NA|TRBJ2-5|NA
TGTGCTAGTGGTCCGGGACTCCAAGAGACCCAGTACTTC
CASGPGLQETQYF
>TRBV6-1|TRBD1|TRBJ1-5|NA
TGTGCCAGCAGTGACAGGGGGCGACAGCCCCAGCATTTT
CASSDRGRQPQHF
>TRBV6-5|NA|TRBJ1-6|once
TGTGCCAGTACCTCCAGGGTAAATTCACCCCTCCACTTT
CASTSRVNSPLHF
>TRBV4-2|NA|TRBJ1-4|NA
TGTGCCAGCAGCCAAGTTTATGATAATGAAAAACTGTTTTTT
CASSQVYDNEKLFF
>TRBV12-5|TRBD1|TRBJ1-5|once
TGTGCTAGTGGCCAGTTCCTCCCCTTAATCAGGGGGGATCCTCCCCATCAGCCCCAGCATTTT
CASGQFLPLIRGDPPHQPQHF
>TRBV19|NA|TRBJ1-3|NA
TGTGCCAGTAGTGACGGTGCCTCTGGAAACACCATATATTTT
CASSDGASGNTIYF
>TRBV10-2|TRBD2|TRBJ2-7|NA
TGCGCCAGCAGTCCCGGACTAGCGGGGAATGAGCAGTACTTC
CASSPGLAGNEQYF
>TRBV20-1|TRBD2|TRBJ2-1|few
TGCAGTGCTAGTCGGGGGGGGCCTAATGAGCAGTTCTTC
CSASRGGPNEQFF
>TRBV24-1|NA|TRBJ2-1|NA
TGTGCCACCAGTGATGTACGAGAGGGGGGGAGCTCCTACAATGAGCAGTTCTTC
CATSDVREGGSSYNEQFF
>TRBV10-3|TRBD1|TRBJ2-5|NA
TGTGCCATCAAGCCAGGACAGGGGCAAGAGACCCAGTACTTC
CAIKPGQGQETQYF
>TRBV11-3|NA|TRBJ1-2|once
TGTGCCAGCAGCTTAGTTGGGGGCGACGGCTACACCTTC
CASSLVGGDGYTF
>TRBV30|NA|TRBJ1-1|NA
TGTGCCTGGAAAGGTTGGGCGAACACTGAAGCTTTCTTT
CAWKGWANTEAFF
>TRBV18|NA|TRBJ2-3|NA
TGTGCCAGCTCACTTGGGGCAGGGAGCACAGATACGCAGTATTTT
CASSLGAGSTDTQYF
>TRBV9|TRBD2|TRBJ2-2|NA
TGTGCCAGCAAAGCGGGGCAACTCACCGGGGAGCTGTTTTTT
CASKAGQLTGELFF
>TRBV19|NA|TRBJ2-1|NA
TGTGCCAGTAGTATGGGATACAATGAGCAGTTCTTC
CASSMGYNEQFF
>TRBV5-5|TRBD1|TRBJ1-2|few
TGTGCCAGCAGCTGGACAGGGGTGAGTGGCTACACCTTC
CASSWTGVSGYTF
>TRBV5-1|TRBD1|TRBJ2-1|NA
TGCGCCAGCAGCCTGATGGACAGGGAAAATGAGCAGTTCTTC
CASSLMDRENEQFF
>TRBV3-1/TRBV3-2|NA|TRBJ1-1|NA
TGTGCCAGCAGCCAAGTCGCCCTGAACACTGAAGCTTTCTTT
CASSQVALNTEAFF
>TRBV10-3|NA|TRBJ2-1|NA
TGTGCCATCAGTGAGTCGACGGGGGCTATGAATGAGCAGTTCTTC
CAISESTGAMNEQFF
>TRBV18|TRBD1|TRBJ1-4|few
TGTGCCAGCTCAGAGGACAGGGTCAAAGGGGAAAAACTGTTTTTT
CASSEDRVKGEKLFF
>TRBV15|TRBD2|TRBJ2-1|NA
TGTGCCACCAGCAGAGGGGGCGGGAGGGCCATCCATGAGCAGTTCTTC
CATSRGGGRAIHEQFF
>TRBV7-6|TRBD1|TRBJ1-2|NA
TGTGCCAGCAGCTTAGTACAGGGGGCGAACTATGGCTACACCTTC
CASSLVQGANYGYTF
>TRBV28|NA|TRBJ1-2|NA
TGTGAGGAGGGTAGGAACTATGGCTACACCTTC
CEEGRNYGYTF
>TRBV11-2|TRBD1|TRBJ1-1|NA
TGTGCCAGCAGCTATTACAGGGGGGTGACGAACACTGAAGCTTTCTTT
CASSYYRGVTNTEAFF
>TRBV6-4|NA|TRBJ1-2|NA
TGTGCCAGCAGTGGATCCCAGAGCAGAACTAACTATGGCTACACCTTC
CASSGSQSRTNYGYTF
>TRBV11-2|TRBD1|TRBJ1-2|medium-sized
TGTGCCAGCAGCCCGGGACAGGACTATGGCTACACCTTC
CASSPGQDYGYTF
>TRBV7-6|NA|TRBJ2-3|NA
TGTGCCAGCAGCTTAGAGCGGACACGCACAGATACGCAGTATTTT
CASSLERTRTDTQYF
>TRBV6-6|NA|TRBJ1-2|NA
TGTGCCAGCAGGGCTCGGTCAGGCAGTTATGGCTACACCTTC
CASRARSGSYGYTF
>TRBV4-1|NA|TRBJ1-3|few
TGCGCCAGCAGCCTCATACTAAAGGGACTTTCCTCTGGAAACACCATATATTTT
CASSLILKGLSSGNTIYF
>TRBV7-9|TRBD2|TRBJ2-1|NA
TGTGCCAGCGAGTTGGGACTAGCGGACGGACATGAGCAGTTCTTC
CASELGLADGHEQFF
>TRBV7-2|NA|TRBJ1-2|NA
TGTGCCAGCAGCGGACAGCTTAACTATGGCTACACCTTC
CASSGQLNYGYTF
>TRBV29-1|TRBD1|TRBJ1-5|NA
TGCAGCGCCCTAGGACAGGGCAATCAGCCCCAGCATTTT
CSALGQGNQPQHF
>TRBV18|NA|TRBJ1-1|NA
TGTGCCAGCTCACCAGGGGGGCACACTGAAGCTTTCTTT
CASSPGGHTEAFF
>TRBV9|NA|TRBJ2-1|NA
TGTGCCAGCAGCGCAGTTCATTCGGGTAATGAGCAGTTCTTC
CASSAVHSGNEQFF
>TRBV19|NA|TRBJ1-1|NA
TGTGCCAGTACCCGGCGGTTTTTGGAGATGAACACTGAAGCTTTCTTT
CASTRRFLEMNTEAFF
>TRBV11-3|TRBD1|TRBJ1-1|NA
TGTGCCAGCAGCGAGGGACAGGGAAGGATGAACACTGAAGCTTTCTTT
CASSEGQGRMNTEAFF
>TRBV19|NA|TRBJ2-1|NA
TGTGCCAGTAGTATGCCAGCGTTTCGGGGGGCGGGTAATGAGCAGTTCTTC
CASSMPAFRGAGNEQFF
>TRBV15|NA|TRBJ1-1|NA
TGTGCCACCAGCAGAGATGGGGAAAGGGCAGTTGAAGCTTTCTTT
CATSRDGERAVEAFF